A single sample gave rise to the 3 T cell receptor beta chains below, sequenced in a study of T cell responses to AZD1222 COVID-19 vaccine. Sequencing was performed with immunoSEQ multiplex PCR; in TCRdb, only in-frame clones are kept and a portion is missing. Here the sample spans 75,000 to 100,000 clones, about 89% being singletons. Specimen: peripheral blood, collected on day 0 of AZD1222 vaccination. The receptors stem from an adult in good health.

V is TRBV6-1 and J is TRBJ1-2, with unresolved D. The CDR3 totals 14 residues. Trimming took off 3 bases at V and 1 base at J, with 9 bases between the two ends. CDR1 is MNHNS and CDR2 is SASEGT in the germline V gene. In DNA form, the CDR3 reads TGTGCCAGCAGTGATGGCACGCTTAACTATGGCTACACCTTC. This codes for CASSDGTLNYGYTF.

The CDR3 bases are TGCAGCGTTCAGGGACAAGACGATCAGCCCCAGCATTTT. Translated, it gives CSVQGQDDQPQHF. V usage is TRBV29-1 and J usage is TRBJ1-5; a weak D match, TRBD1 (6 bases). The CDR3 is 13 amino acids. Germline CDR1 is SQVTM and CDR2 is ANQGSEA. Trimming left V 5 bases short and J 5 bases short, with 13 bases between.

This chain uses TRBV5-1 with TRBJ2-5; the D gene could be TRBD1 or TRBD2 (5 bases each). The V and J ends lost 6 bases and 5 bases respectively, with 20 bases between them. CDR3 size: 15 residues. Germline-derived CDR1 and CDR2 are SGHRS and YFSETQ. CDR3 region: CASTRGVGRGETQYF. The CDR3 DNA follows: TGCGCCAGCACCCGGGGCGTAGGGCGAGGGGAGACCCAGTACTTC.